The sequence of this T cell receptor beta chain was determined in a study of cytomegalovirus exposure and HLA in healthy donors. Amplification used 60 Vbeta primers and 13 Jbeta primers. The data were produced by immunoSEQ multiplex PCR, yet TCRdb's version contains in-frame clones alone and is incomplete. The data show 170,000 or so clones, around four fifths seen once. This CDR3 contains 13 residues. CDR1 and CDR2 (germline): SEHNR, FQNEAQ (reference sequence). V was clipped by 3 bases and J by 4 bases, with 8 bases between them. Sequenced: PBMCs. The V call is TRBV7-9, the J call TRBJ2-3; possibly TRBD2 for D (5 bases). This TCR was recovered from a man aged 45-65 years in good health and CMV-seronegative. This CDR3 is CASSLGAADTQYF. CDR3 nucleotides: TGTGCCAGCAGCTTGGGAGCGGCAGATACGCAGTATTTT. Together with reference TRBV7-9 and TRBJ2-3, the CDR3 gives the full variable domain: DTGVSQNPRHKITKRGQNVTFRCDPISEHNRLYWYRQTLGQGPEFLTYFQNEAQLEKSRLLSDRFSAERPKGSFSTLEIQRTEQGDSAMYLCASSLGAADTQYFGPGTRLTVL.